The clone carrying this T cell receptor (beta chain) has at least ten counts. A TCRbeta library incorporating unique molecular identifiers was prepared. Each CDR3 protein is one row after TCRdb ran MiXCR on the PCR reads. The sample contains 240,000 or so distinct CDR3 sequences, around 12% of which appear only once. V lost 3 bases, J lost 3 bases, and 11 bases lay in between. This CDR3 is 14 amino acids long. CDR1 and CDR2 from the germline V gene are LGHNA and YSLEER. This specimen comes from a study of T-cell reconstitution after alpha-beta-depleted transplantation in children. V gene TRBV4-3 combines with J gene TRBJ1-2, with D unclear. The receptor comes from a human donor who donated a stem cell graft to a child with acute lymphoblastic leukemia. The material was PBMCs from the stem cell graft donor, obtained from the stem cell graft. The CDR3 spells CASSQGIPDYGYTF. The CDR3 DNA sequence: TGCGCCAGCAGCCAGGGGATCCCGGACTATGGCTACACCTTC.